Given below is one T cell receptor (beta chain) in context. Germline values: CDR1 MDHEN, CDR2 SYDVKM. The CDR3 length is 14 residues. V lost 3 bases and J lost 5, with 11 bases in between. The authors' processing: Using reference gene primer amplification, nucleated cell counts were estimated. Sequenced by immunoSEQ multiplex PCR; TCRdb stores in-frame clones only, minus some. V and J calls and clone size follow that table, whereas D and trimming were derived from the DNA. Here the sample spans over 95,000 clones, 85% being singletons. This specimen belongs to a study of blood T cell repertoires in COVID-19.

The chain couples TRBV28 to TRBJ1-5, with D possibly matching TRBD1 (5 bases). The sequencing sample was made of peripheral blood. This clonotype was sampled from a human donor in a cohort sampled during active COVID-19. The CDR3 DNA reads TGTGCCAGCAGTTTTGTAAGGGGTTATCAGCCCCAGCATTTT. It is translated as CASSFVRGYQPQHF. Variable domain in full (rest from reference TRBV28 and TRBJ1-5): DVKVTQSSRYLVKRTGEKVFLECVQDMDHENMFWYRQDPGLGLRLIYFSYDVKMKEKGDIPEGYSVSREKKERFSLILESASTNQTSMYLCASSFVRGYQPQHFGDGTRLSIL.